This TCR beta chain is from a study of identical twins. There were only healthy Caucasians among the donors. A universal primer site came from template switching; cDNA carried unique molecular identifiers. TCRdb reprocessed the 5' RACE reads with MiXCR, giving one entry per CDR3 protein. The repertoire holds a few hundred thousand distinct CDR3 sequences, with around 8.8% as singletons. Germline values: CDR1 MGHDK, CDR2 SYGVNS. This CDR3 is built from 19 residues. The trim removed 5 bases at V and 7 bases at J, leaving 14 bases unmatched. At least ten counts were recorded for this clonotype. Another study also made use of these data, one on yellow fever vaccine responses in identical twins.

Source material: memory (CD45RO+) T cells sorted from blood. The source is a woman between 18 and 29 years old in good health. V and J are TRBV25-1 and TRBJ2-1; TRBD2 matches 16 bases. The CDR3: CASSFPGTSGRASGNEQFF. The CDR3 coding sequence is TGTGCCAGCAGTTTTCCCGGGACTAGCGGGAGGGCTTCGGGTAATGAGCAGTTCTTC.